This T cell receptor (beta chain) was obtained from a study of T cells after yellow fever vaccination. Study-wide results and limits: The secondary response was weaker, and its peak arrived faster, on day 5 versus 15.

TCRdb independently ran MiXCR on the 5' RACE reads; one entry per CDR3 protein. The sample consists of 200,000 to 250,000 distinct CDR3 sequences, 6.9% of them appearing once. The V segment lost 7 bases and the J segment 3 bases; nucleotides outside the gene matches: 8. CDR3 size: 14 residues. Germline lookup yields CDR1 MNHEY and CDR2 SVGEGT. There are a few counts of this clonotype. Its target is unknown. This sample comprised CD4+ T cells sorted from PBMCs, obtained 15 days after the yellow fever booster vaccination. The sequence derives from a man in his thirties or forties who received the YFV17D yellow fever vaccine. The V call is TRBV6-2 or TRBV6-3, the J call TRBJ2-5, with 7 bases fitting TRBD1. The CDR3 bases are TGTGCCAGCACCAGGGACAGCATGGAAGAGACCCAGTACTTC. It translates to CASTRDSMEETQYF.